This T cell receptor beta chain is from a study of blood T cell repertoires in COVID-19. CDR1 is SGHRS, CDR2 YFSETQ, per germline. V shed 2 bases, J shed 4 bases, and the junction held 2 bases outside the gene matches. The CDR3 length is 15 residues. Produced via immunoSEQ multiplex PCR; TCRdb's table is partial and in-frame only. The sample lists roughly 60,000 clones; roughly 84% were seen once. The chain carries TRBV5-1 and TRBJ2-2, with 10 bases matching TRBD2. The receptor was isolated from a man in his sixties with COVID-19, enrolled during active disease. The source material was peripheral blood. This CDR3 is CASSFSGGATGELFF. DNA for the CDR3: TGCGCCAGCAGCTTCAGCGGGGGGGCCACCGGGGAGCTGTTTTTT.